This is a list of T cell receptor beta chains from one sample in a study of shared clonotypes between healthy human individuals. Here immunoSEQ multiplex PCR was the method, and the copy in TCRdb shows in-frame clones only, minus some. The sample lists approximately 340,000 clones; less than 75% were seen once. Sequences were obtained from memory CD4+ T cells sorted from blood. The source of these receptors is a man between 25 and 39 years old in good health. CDR3s include the opening cysteine and the closing phenylalanine or tryptophan. D genes are given only for firm matches. Part of the rows lack a size; the others show once, few, many or a class for expanded clones.

j_gene: TRBJ1-1
abundance: few
d_gene: .
v_gene: TRBV5-1
CDR3nt: TGCGCCAGCAGGCCGACAGTGAACACTGAAGCTTTCTTT
CDR3aa: CASRPTVNTEAFF

j_gene: TRBJ2-1
abundance: .
d_gene: TRBD2
v_gene: TRBV11-2
CDR3nt: TGTGCCAGCAGCGAAAGCGGGAGCTCCTACAATGAGCAGTTCTTC
CDR3aa: CASSESGSSYNEQFF

j_gene: TRBJ2-5
abundance: .
d_gene: TRBD2
v_gene: TRBV7-2
CDR3nt: TGTGCCAGCAGCTTAGGACGCGGGAGGGCCTCACGAGAGACCCAGTACTTC
CDR3aa: CASSLGRGRASRETQYF

j_gene: TRBJ2-7
abundance: few
d_gene: .
v_gene: TRBV6-6
CDR3nt: TGTGCCAGCAGTTCCCCCGGGGCAGGGAACCACGAGCAGTACTTC
CDR3aa: CASSSPGAGNHEQYF

j_gene: TRBJ2-3
abundance: few
d_gene: .
v_gene: TRBV7-2
CDR3nt: TGTGCCAGCAGCTCGCCCAAAGTCTCCCCAGATACGCAGTATTTT
CDR3aa: CASSSPKVSPDTQYF

j_gene: TRBJ2-5
abundance: .
d_gene: .
v_gene: TRBV6-5
CDR3nt: TGTGCCAGCAGTTACCAATACAGCCAAGAGACCCAGTACTTC
CDR3aa: CASSYQYSQETQYF

j_gene: TRBJ2-1
abundance: .
d_gene: .
v_gene: TRBV19
CDR3nt: TGTGCCAGTAGTATTAGTCTCACGAACCATGAGCAGTTCTTC
CDR3aa: CASSISLTNHEQFF

j_gene: TRBJ2-1
abundance: .
d_gene: TRBD1
v_gene: TRBV28
CDR3nt: TGTGCCAGCAGAGGACAGGGGTTAGGGGCACACAATGAGCAGTTCTTC
CDR3aa: CASRGQGLGAHNEQFF

j_gene: TRBJ1-1
abundance: .
d_gene: TRBD1
v_gene: TRBV7-2
CDR3nt: TGTGCCAGCAGCTTTTTGCCGGGACAGGCTTCACCCGCTTTCTTT
CDR3aa: CASSFLPGQASPAFF

j_gene: TRBJ1-1
abundance: .
d_gene: TRBD1
v_gene: TRBV27
CDR3nt: TGTGCCAGCAGTTCCACAGGGGTGAGAACTGAAGCTTTCTTT
CDR3aa: CASSSTGVRTEAFF

j_gene: TRBJ2-7
abundance: .
d_gene: .
v_gene: TRBV5-1
CDR3nt: TGCGCCAGCAGCCCGGGACCGACCTCCTACGAGCAGTACTTC
CDR3aa: CASSPGPTSYEQYF

j_gene: TRBJ2-3
abundance: .
d_gene: .
v_gene: TRBV28
CDR3nt: TGTGCCAGCAGTCCACCCCCGGGGCGGCAGTATTTT
CDR3aa: CASSPPPGRQYF

j_gene: TRBJ2-2
abundance: many
d_gene: TRBD1
v_gene: TRBV4-2
CDR3nt: TGTGCCAGCAGCCAGACAGGGGGCGCGACGGGAACCGGGGAGCTGTTTTTT
CDR3aa: CASSQTGGATGTGELFF

j_gene: TRBJ1-5
abundance: .
d_gene: TRBD1
v_gene: TRBV27
CDR3nt: TGTGCCAGCAGTTTCTTAGGGGGCGGTAGCAATCAGCCCCAGCATTTT
CDR3aa: CASSFLGGGSNQPQHF

j_gene: TRBJ2-1
abundance: .
d_gene: TRBD2
v_gene: TRBV9
CDR3nt: TGTGCCAGCAGCGTAGCTGTTCTAGCGGGAGAGACAGGCGAGCAGTTCTTC
CDR3aa: CASSVAVLAGETGEQFF